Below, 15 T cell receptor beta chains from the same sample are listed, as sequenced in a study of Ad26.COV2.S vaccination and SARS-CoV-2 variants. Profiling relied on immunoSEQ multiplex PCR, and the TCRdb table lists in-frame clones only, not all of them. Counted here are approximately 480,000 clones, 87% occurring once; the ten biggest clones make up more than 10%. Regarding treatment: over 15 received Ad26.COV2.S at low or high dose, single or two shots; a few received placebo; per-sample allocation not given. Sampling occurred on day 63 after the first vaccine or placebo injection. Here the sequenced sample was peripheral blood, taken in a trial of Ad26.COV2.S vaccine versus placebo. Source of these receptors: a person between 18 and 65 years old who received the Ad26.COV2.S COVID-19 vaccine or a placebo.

CDR3 in DNA: TGTGCCAGTGCGGGAGAAGAGACCCAGTACTTC. Encoded protein: CASAGEETQYF. The V and J genes are TRBV2 and TRBJ2-5, with 7 bases aligning to TRBD2. Germline CDR1 and CDR2: SNHLY and FYNNEI. The CDR3 loop spans 11 amino acids. The V and J ends lost 9 bases and 3 bases, in that order; junction bases with no gene match: 1.

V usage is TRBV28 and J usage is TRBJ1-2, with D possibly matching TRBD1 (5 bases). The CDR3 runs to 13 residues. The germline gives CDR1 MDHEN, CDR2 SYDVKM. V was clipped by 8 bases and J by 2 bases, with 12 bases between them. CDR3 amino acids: CASGDPVNYGYTF. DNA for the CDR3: TGTGCCAGCGGGGACCCAGTAAACTATGGCTACACCTTC.

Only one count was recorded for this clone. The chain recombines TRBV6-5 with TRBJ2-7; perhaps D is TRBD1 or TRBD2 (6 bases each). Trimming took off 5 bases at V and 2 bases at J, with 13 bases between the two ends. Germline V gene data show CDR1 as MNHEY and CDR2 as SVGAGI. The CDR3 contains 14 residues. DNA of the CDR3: TGTGCCAGCAGTCAAACGAGGGGGGCCTACGAGCAGTACTTC. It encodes CASSQTRGAYEQYF.

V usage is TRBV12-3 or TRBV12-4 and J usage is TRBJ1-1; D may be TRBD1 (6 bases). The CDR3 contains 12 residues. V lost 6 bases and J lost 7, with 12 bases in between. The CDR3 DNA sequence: TGTGCCAGCAGGATCCTACAGGGTGAAGCTTTCTTT. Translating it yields CASRILQGEAFF.

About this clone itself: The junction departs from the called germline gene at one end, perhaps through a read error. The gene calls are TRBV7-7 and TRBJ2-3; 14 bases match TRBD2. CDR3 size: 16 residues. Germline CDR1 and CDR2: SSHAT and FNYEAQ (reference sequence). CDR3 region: CASSSGTSGRSDTQYF. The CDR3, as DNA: TGTGCTAGCAGTTCCGGGACTAGCGGGAGATCAGATACGCAGTATTTT.

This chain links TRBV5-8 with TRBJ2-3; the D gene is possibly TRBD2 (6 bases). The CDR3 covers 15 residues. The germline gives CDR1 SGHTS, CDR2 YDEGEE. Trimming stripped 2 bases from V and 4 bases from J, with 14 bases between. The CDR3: CASSLLARLADTQYF. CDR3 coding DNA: TGTGCCAGCAGCTTACTAGCCCGCTTAGCAGATACGCAGTATTTT.

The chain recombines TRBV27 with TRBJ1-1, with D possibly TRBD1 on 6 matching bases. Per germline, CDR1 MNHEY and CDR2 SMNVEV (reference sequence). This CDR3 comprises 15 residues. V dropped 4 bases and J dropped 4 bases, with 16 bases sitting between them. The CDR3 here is CASSSEGGAGTEAFF. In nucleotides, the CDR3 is TGTGCCAGCAGTTCCGAGGGGGGCGCGGGCACTGAAGCTTTCTTT.

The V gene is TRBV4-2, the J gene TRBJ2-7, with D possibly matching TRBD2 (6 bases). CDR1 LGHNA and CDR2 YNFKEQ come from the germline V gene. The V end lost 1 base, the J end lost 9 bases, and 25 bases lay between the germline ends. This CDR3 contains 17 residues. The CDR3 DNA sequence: TGTGCCAGCAGCCAAGCCTCCTTCGTCGGCGGGATTTTAGGGCAGTACTTC. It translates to CASSQASFVGGILGQYF.

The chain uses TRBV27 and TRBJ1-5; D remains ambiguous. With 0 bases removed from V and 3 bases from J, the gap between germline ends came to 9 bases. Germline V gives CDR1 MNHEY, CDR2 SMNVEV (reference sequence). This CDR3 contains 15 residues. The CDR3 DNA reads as TGTGCCAGCAGTTTATCTAGTCGGACCAATCAGCCCCAGCATTTT. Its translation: CASSLSSRTNQPQHF.

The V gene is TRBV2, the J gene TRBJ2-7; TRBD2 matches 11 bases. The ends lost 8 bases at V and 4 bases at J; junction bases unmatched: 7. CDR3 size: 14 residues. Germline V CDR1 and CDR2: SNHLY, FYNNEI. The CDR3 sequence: CASARGTSGYEQYF. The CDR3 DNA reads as TGTGCCAGCGCTCGGGGGACTAGCGGATACGAGCAGTACTTC.

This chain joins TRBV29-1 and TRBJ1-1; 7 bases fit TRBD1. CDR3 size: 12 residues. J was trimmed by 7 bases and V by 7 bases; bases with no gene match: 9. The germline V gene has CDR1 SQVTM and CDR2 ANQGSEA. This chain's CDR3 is CSAAKWDSEAFF. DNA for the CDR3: TGCAGCGCTGCAAAGTGGGACAGTGAAGCTTTCTTT.

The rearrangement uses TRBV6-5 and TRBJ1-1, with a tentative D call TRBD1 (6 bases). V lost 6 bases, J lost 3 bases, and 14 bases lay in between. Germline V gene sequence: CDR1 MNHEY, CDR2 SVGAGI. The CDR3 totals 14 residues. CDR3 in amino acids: CASSPQGAYTEAFF. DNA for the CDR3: TGTGCCAGCAGCCCACAGGGAGCGTACACTGAAGCTTTCTTT.

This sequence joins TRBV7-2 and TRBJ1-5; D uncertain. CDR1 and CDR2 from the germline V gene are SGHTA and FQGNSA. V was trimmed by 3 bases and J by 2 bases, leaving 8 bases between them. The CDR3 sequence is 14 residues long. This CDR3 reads CASSLRDGNQPQHF. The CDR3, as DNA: TGTGCCAGCAGCTTGCGTGACGGCAATCAGCCCCAGCATTTT.

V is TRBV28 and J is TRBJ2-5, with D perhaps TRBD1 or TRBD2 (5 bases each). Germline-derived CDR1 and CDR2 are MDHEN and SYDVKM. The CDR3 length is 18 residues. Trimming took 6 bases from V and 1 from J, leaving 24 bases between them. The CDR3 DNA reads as TGTGCCAGCAGCCCCGCGGGCCGGTGGGGGATACGCCAAGAGACCCAGTACTTC. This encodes CASSPAGRWGIRQETQYF.

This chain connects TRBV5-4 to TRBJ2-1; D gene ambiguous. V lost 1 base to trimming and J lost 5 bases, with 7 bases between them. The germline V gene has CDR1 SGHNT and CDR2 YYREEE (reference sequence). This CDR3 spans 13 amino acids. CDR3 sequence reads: CASSLRVNNEQFF. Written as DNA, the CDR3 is TGTGCCAGCAGCTTGCGGGTAAACAATGAGCAGTTCTTC.